This entry lists 6 T cell receptor beta chains sequenced from one sample in a study of cytomegalovirus exposure and HLA in healthy donors. 60 Vbeta and 13 Jbeta primers were used in PCR. Data came from immunoSEQ multiplex PCR; TCRdb stores just in-frame clones and leaves some out. The sample carries 150,000 to 200,000 clones, about 69% recorded once. Specimen: PBMCs. The receptors shown here come from a human donor in good health.

CDR3 coding DNA: TGTGCCAGCTCATCCCCTACTAGCCACGCCTACGAGCAGTACTTC. It codes for CASSSPTSHAYEQYF. The chain couples TRBV18 to TRBJ2-7; D is possibly TRBD2 (6 bases). Germline CDR1 and CDR2: KGHSH and LQKENI. The CDR3 is 15 amino acids. V lost 5 bases, J lost 2 bases, and 16 bases lay in between.

The chain uses TRBV7-9 and TRBJ1-2, with D unclear. The CDR3 contains 16 residues. Trimming removed 6 bases from V and 1 base from J, with 18 bases in between. The germline V gene has CDR1 SEHNR and CDR2 FQNEAQ (reference sequence). DNA for the CDR3: TGTGCCAGCAGACCACACCACCGCCTCCTTAACTATGGCTACACCTTC. It translates to CASRPHHRLLNYGYTF.

The chain employs TRBV7-9 and TRBJ2-2, with 9 positions matching TRBD1. The CDR3 is 18 residues long. Germline V gene lookup returns CDR1 SEHNR and CDR2 FQNEAQ (reference sequence). V trimming: 4 bases; J trimming: 1 base; junction bases outside the gene matches: 10. The CDR3 DNA follows: TGTGCCAGCAGCTACCCAGGACAGGGGCGAAAGAACACCGGGGAGCTGTTTTTT. Translated: CASSYPGQGRKNTGELFF.

CDR3 loop: CASSDLGQGHEQYF. The CDR3 DNA is TGTGCCAGCAGCGACCTGGGACAGGGCCACGAGCAGTACTTC. The V call is TRBV9, the J call TRBJ2-7; TRBD1 agrees at 9 bases. Per germline, CDR1 SGDLS and CDR2 YYNGEE. J lost 5 bases, V lost 3 bases, and 6 bases had no gene match. This CDR3 has 14 amino acids.

The chain combines TRBV10-1 with TRBJ2-2; 9 bases align to TRBD1. Unmatched junction bases numbered 3, after V lost 5 bases and J lost 5 bases. The CDR3 sequence is 14 residues long. CDR1 WNHNN and CDR2 SYGVQD come from the germline V gene (reference sequence). This CDR3 is CASSWDRATGELFF. CDR3 bases: TGCGCCAGCAGTTGGGACAGGGCGACCGGGGAGCTGTTTTTT.

The chain uses TRBV7-9 and TRBJ1-4; 7 bases line up with TRBD1. This CDR3 has 15 residues. J gave up 6 bases and V 5 bases, and 9 bases lay outside the gene matches. Germline assignment: CDR1 SEHNR and CDR2 FQNEAQ (reference sequence). CDR3 region: CASSHAGTDDEKLFF. CDR3 coding DNA: TGTGCCAGCAGCCACGCCGGGACAGACGATGAAAAACTGTTTTTT.